The 25 T cell receptor beta chains in this list originate from one sample, sequenced in a study of cytomegalovirus exposure and HLA in healthy donors. The PCR made use of 60 Vbeta and 13 Jbeta primers. Profiling relied on immunoSEQ multiplex PCR, and the TCRdb table lists in-frame clones only, not all of them. The sample records about 130,000 clones, around four fifths being singletons. Sequenced: PBMCs. The receptors derive from a woman aged 40-49 years in good health and CMV-seropositive.

The gene calls are TRBV19 and TRBJ1-1; D perhaps matches TRBD1 (5 bases). V gave up 5 bases and J gave up 7 bases, with 17 bases separating them. Germline assignment: CDR1 LNHDA and CDR2 SQIVND (reference sequence). CDR3 length: 14 amino acids. The CDR3 spells CASSVGPPQVEAFF. CDR3 nucleotide sequence: TGTGCCAGTAGTGTGGGGCCTCCCCAGGTTGAAGCTTTCTTT.

The V and J genes are TRBV6-1 and TRBJ2-2; D is perhaps TRBD2 (5 bases). The germline V gene has CDR1 MNHNS and CDR2 SASEGT. The CDR3 has 17 amino acids. V shed 4 bases and J shed 0 bases, with 15 bases lying between them. In nucleotides, the CDR3 is TGTGCCAGCAGTGTGGGCTGGGGAGACGCGAACACCGGGGAGCTGTTTTTT. Translating it yields CASSVGWGDANTGELFF.

This chain uses TRBV6-5 with TRBJ1-6, with 8 bases aligning to TRBD1. This CDR3 comprises 15 residues. Trimming took 2 bases from V and 8 from J; bases not matched to a gene: 5. Germline CDR1 is MNHEY and CDR2 is SVGAGI. Written as DNA, the CDR3 is TGTGCCAGCAGTTACCTCGACAGGGGTGATTCACCCCTCCACTTT. Translating gives CASSYLDRGDSPLHF.

The chain joins TRBV5-4 to TRBJ2-1; 8 nucleotides match TRBD2. From germline, CDR1 is SGHNT and CDR2 YYREEE (reference sequence). V was pared by 0 bases and J by 6 bases, with 5 bases of the junction left unmatched. The CDR3 runs to 15 residues. CDR3 DNA: TGTGCCAGCAGCTTGGCGGTAGCGGGAAGCAATGAGCAGTTCTTC. It specifies CASSLAVAGSNEQFF.

The chain carries TRBV27 and TRBJ1-4; tentatively, D is TRBD1 (6 bases). Germline V CDR1 and CDR2: MNHEY, SMNVEV (reference sequence). The CDR3 contains 16 residues. V lost 1 base and J 7 bases, leaving 16 bases between the germline ends. The CDR3 sequence is CASSLLGGALGEKLFF. CDR3 DNA sequence: TGTGCCAGCAGTTTATTGGGGGGGGCACTTGGTGAAAAACTGTTTTTT.

The rearrangement uses TRBV18 and TRBJ2-2; the D gene is possibly TRBD1 (5 bases). Germline V gene lookup returns CDR1 KGHSH and CDR2 LQKENI. There are 15 residues in the CDR3. Between the trimmed V and J ends, which lost 6 bases and 2 bases, there was a span of 13 bases. DNA of the CDR3: TGTGCCAGCTCTCAAGACAGACTTAACACCGGGGAGCTGTTTTTT. Protein sequence: CASSQDRLNTGELFF.

The chain uses TRBV15 and TRBJ1-5, with 7 positions matching TRBD1. The J segment lost 5 bases and the V segment lost 5 bases, leaving 9 bases of the junction unmatched. From germline, CDR1 is LNHNV and CDR2 YYDKDF (reference sequence). The CDR3 is 15 residues long. The CDR3 loop is CATSLTGLGDQPQHF. The CDR3 DNA sequence: TGTGCCACCAGCCTGACAGGGCTCGGGGATCAGCCCCAGCATTTT.

The chain has TRBV6-5 and TRBJ1-2; 7 bases agree with TRBD1. The CDR3 runs to 15 residues. Unmatched junction bases numbered 8, after V lost 4 bases and J lost 3 bases. Germline V gene data show CDR1 as MNHEY and CDR2 as SVGAGI. DNA of the CDR3: TGTGCCAGCAGTTCACTGCTACAGGGGTACTATGGCTACACCTTC. Its translation: CASSSLLQGYYGYTF.

The chain couples TRBV4-1 to TRBJ2-2; perhaps TRBD1 as D (5 bases). V was pared by 4 bases and J by 4 bases, with 13 bases between. The CDR3 extends over 15 amino acids. The germline V gene encodes CDR1 MGHRA and CDR2 YSYEKL. CDR3 nucleotides: TGCGCCAGCAGCCCGCACTCAGGGTCCACCGGGGAGCTGTTTTTT. It encodes CASSPHSGSTGELFF.

This clone was seen more than once but under ten times. J is TRBJ1-4 and V is TRBV5-1; D is possibly TRBD1 (6 bases). This CDR3 is 15 amino acids long. Germline V CDR1 and CDR2: SGHRS, YFSETQ. Trimming removed 3 bases at V and 7 bases at J, with 16 bases between. CDR3 nucleotides: TGCGCCAGCAGCTCCCTAGGGGGTTCTAGTGAAAAACTGTTTTTT. Translating gives CASSSLGGSSEKLFF.

The V call is TRBV28, the J call TRBJ2-4, with 10 nucleotides matching TRBD1. CDR3 length: 15 residues. V trimming: 5 bases; J trimming: 7 bases; junction bases outside the gene matches: 8. Germline V gives CDR1 MDHEN, CDR2 SYDVKM. The CDR3 DNA reads as TGTGCCAGCAGTGTGACCGACAGGGGGCTCAACATTCAGTACTTC. The encoded protein is CASSVTDRGLNIQYF. Combining the CDR3 with reference TRBV28 and TRBJ2-4 gives the whole variable domain DVKVTQSSRYLVKRTGEKVFLECVQDMDHENMFWYRQDPGLGLRLIYFSYDVKMKEKGDIPEGYSVSREKKERFSLILESASTNQTSMYLCASSVTDRGLNIQYFGAGTRLSVL.

The V and J genes are TRBV27 and TRBJ1-2; 7 nucleotides match TRBD1. After removal of 3 bases from V and 0 bases from J, the junction contained 7 bases not matched to a gene. Looked up from germline, CDR1 is MNHEY and CDR2 is SMNVEV (reference sequence). CDR3 length equals 16 residues. As DNA, the CDR3 is TGTGCCAGCAGTTTCCGCGGGACAGCAGCTAACTATGGCTACACCTTC. Its protein product is CASSFRGTAANYGYTF.

This rearrangement joins TRBV13 to TRBJ2-3; 11 bases match TRBD2. The CDR3 is 16 amino acids. From germline, CDR1 is PRHDT and CDR2 FYEKMQ (reference sequence). J was trimmed by 0 bases and V by 5 bases; bases with no gene match: 4. CDR3 nucleotides: TGTGCCAGCAGCCTACGACTAGCGGGGAGCACAGATACGCAGTATTTT. Protein: CASSLRLAGSTDTQYF.

The chain combines TRBV9 with TRBJ2-3, with D possibly being TRBD1 (6 bases). The CDR3 loop spans 18 amino acids. Germline lookup yields CDR1 SGDLS and CDR2 YYNGEE. The V and J ends lost 0 bases and 3 bases respectively, with 20 bases between them. The CDR3: CASSVAPGTLQGTDTQYF. CDR3 bases: TGTGCCAGCAGCGTAGCTCCCGGAACGTTGCAGGGGACAGATACGCAGTATTTT. Together with reference TRBV9 and TRBJ2-3, the CDR3 gives the full variable domain: DSGVTQTPKHLITATGQRVTLRCSPRSGDLSVYWYQQSLDQGLQFLIQYYNGEERAKGNILERFSAQQFPDLHSELNLSSLELGDSALYFCASSVAPGTLQGTDTQYFGPGTRLTVL.

V gene TRBV28 combines with J gene TRBJ1-2; D is perhaps TRBD1 (6 bases). CDR1 is MDHEN and CDR2 is SYDVKM in the germline V gene. Trimming stripped 5 bases from V and 14 bases from J, with 18 bases between. The CDR3 length is 12 residues. In nucleotides, the CDR3 is TGTGCCAGCAGTCTTTCAAACACAGGGTATACCTTC. Translation gives CASSLSNTGYTF.

This clone has only one observation. This chain links TRBV7-6 with TRBJ2-3, with 10 bases fitting TRBD2. CDR1 is SGHVS, CDR2 FNYEAQ, per germline. The CDR3 is 16 residues long. J lost 4 bases, V lost 4 bases, and 8 bases had no gene match. This CDR3 is CASSSPAGGPADTQYF. The CDR3 coding sequence is TGTGCCAGCAGCTCCCCAGCGGGAGGGCCCGCAGATACGCAGTATTTT. The full variable domain, completed using reference TRBV7-6 and TRBJ2-3, is GAGVSQSPRYKVTKRGQDVALRCDPISGHVSLYWYRQALGQGPEFLTYFNYEAQQDKSGLPNDRFSAERPEGSISTLTIQRTEQRDSAMYRCASSSPAGGPADTQYFGPGTRLTVL.

In nucleotides, the CDR3 is TGTGCCAGCAGCCCGGACAGGGGCCACGAGCAGTACTTC. Translating it yields CASSPDRGHEQYF. The genes are TRBV7-9 and TRBJ2-7; TRBD1 agrees at 9 bases. The V and J ends lost 5 bases and 5 bases, in that order; junction bases with no gene match: 4. The CDR3 spans 13 residues. The germline gives CDR1 SEHNR, CDR2 FQNEAQ (reference sequence). The full variable domain, its missing parts supplied by reference TRBV7-9 and TRBJ2-7, is DTGVSQNPRHKITKRGQNVTFRCDPISEHNRLYWYRQTLGQGPEFLTYFQNEAQLEKSRLLSDRFSAERPKGSFSTLEIQRTEQGDSAMYLCASSPDRGHEQYFGPGTRLTVT.

In this sample, this clone turned up once. This chain connects TRBV28 to TRBJ1-5; unclear D gene. This CDR3 region has 14 residues. V lost 7 bases and J lost 2, with 12 bases in between. CDR1 MDHEN and CDR2 SYDVKM come from the germline V gene. The CDR3 DNA sequence: TGTGCCAGCAACTCACCCACCGGCAATCAGCCCCAGCATTTT. Its translation: CASNSPTGNQPQHF. Variable domain in full (rest from reference TRBV28 and TRBJ1-5): DVKVTQSSRYLVKRTGEKVFLECVQDMDHENMFWYRQDPGLGLRLIYFSYDVKMKEKGDIPEGYSVSREKKERFSLILESASTNQTSMYLCASNSPTGNQPQHFGDGTRLSIL.

The chain is built from TRBV2 and TRBJ1-2; no reliable D call. The germline V gene has CDR1 SNHLY and CDR2 FYNNEI. The CDR3 has 15 residues. Trimming left V 6 bases short and J 2 bases short, with 16 bases between. The CDR3 sequence: CASSQSIDGNYGYTF. The CDR3 DNA is TGTGCCAGCAGCCAATCGATAGACGGGAACTATGGCTACACCTTC.

This clone has just one count. The rearrangement links TRBV2 to TRBJ1-2, with TRBD1 identical over 8 bases. The CDR3 has 13 amino acids. After removal of 8 bases from V and 7 bases from J, the junction contained 9 bases not matched to a gene. The V gene's germline CDR1 is SNHLY and CDR2 FYNNEI. The CDR3 sequence: CASGGGQGCGYTF. For the CDR3, the DNA is TGTGCCAGCGGAGGAGGACAGGGCTGTGGCTACACCTTC.

This sequence joins TRBV5-1 and TRBJ2-7; 12 nucleotides agree with TRBD2. Unmatched junction bases numbered 9, after V lost 0 bases and J lost 2 bases. This CDR3 spans 18 amino acids. Germline loops: CDR1 SGHRS, CDR2 YFSETQ. In DNA form, the CDR3 reads TGCGCCAGCAGCTTGGGGCTAGCGGGAGGGCCGGCGGCCTACGAGCAGTACTTC. Protein product: CASSLGLAGGPAAYEQYF.

This clone has just a few counts. V is TRBV5-6 and J is TRBJ1-5; TRBD1 aligns across 8 bases. From germline, CDR1 is SGHDT and CDR2 YYEEEE. The CDR3 loop spans 16 amino acids. After removal of 4 bases from V and 6 bases from J, the junction contained 12 bases not matched to a gene. The CDR3 reads CASSTRPGGLSQPQHF. The CDR3 DNA follows: TGTGCCAGCAGCACCCGCCCAGGGGGCTTGAGTCAGCCCCAGCATTTT.

The chain uses TRBV19 and TRBJ2-1; D is unresolved. CDR1 and CDR2 from the germline V gene are LNHDA and SQIVND (reference sequence). Trimming took 2 bases from V and 5 from J, leaving 10 bases between them. The length of the CDR3 is 14 residues. The CDR3 sequence is CASSILSYDNEQFF. CDR3 coding DNA: TGTGCCAGTAGTATACTCTCCTACGACAATGAGCAGTTCTTC.

This clone was seen just once. The chain joins TRBV6-1 to TRBJ1-6, with D possibly matching TRBD1 (6 bases). Germline V CDR1 and CDR2: MNHNS, SASEGT. The CDR3 loop spans 15 amino acids. Trimming stripped 10 bases from V and 5 bases from J, with 18 bases between. CDR3 bases: TGTGCCACAACCCTAACAGGGATAAATAATTCACCCCTCCACTTT. Its translation: CATTLTGINNSPLHF.

The chain carries TRBV5-5 and TRBJ2-3; the match to TRBD2 covers 9 bases. The CDR3 consists of 17 residues. J lost 5 bases, V lost 3 bases, and 13 bases had no gene match. CDR1 is SGHKS and CDR2 is YYEKEE in the germline V gene (reference sequence). The CDR3 region has the DNA TGTGCCAGCAGCTCAACGGCTAGCGGGGTCCTGGGAGATACGCAGTATTTT. It yields the protein CASSSTASGVLGDTQYF.